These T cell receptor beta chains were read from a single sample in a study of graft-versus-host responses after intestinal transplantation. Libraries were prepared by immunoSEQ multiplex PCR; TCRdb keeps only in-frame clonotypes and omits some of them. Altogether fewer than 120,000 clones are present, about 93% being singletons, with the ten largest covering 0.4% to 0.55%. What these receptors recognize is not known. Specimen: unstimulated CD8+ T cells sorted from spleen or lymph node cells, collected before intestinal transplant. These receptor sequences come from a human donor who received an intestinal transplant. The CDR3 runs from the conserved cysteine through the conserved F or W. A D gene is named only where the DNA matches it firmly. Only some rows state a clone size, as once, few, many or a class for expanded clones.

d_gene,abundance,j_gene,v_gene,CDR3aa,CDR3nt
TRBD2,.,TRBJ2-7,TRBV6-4,CASSDRTSGRTTQTYEQYF,TGTGCCAGCAGCGACAGGACTAGCGGGAGGACAACGCAAACCTACGAGCAGTACTTC
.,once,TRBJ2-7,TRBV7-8,CASSTRADRPYEQYF,TGTGCCAGCAGCACGAGGGCGGACAGACCCTACGAGCAGTACTTC
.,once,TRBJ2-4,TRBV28,CASRRVGVDIQYF,TGTGCCAGCAGAAGAGTCGGGGTTGACATTCAGTACTTC
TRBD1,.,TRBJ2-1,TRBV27,CASSLGQVYNEQFF,TGTGCCAGCAGTCTCGGACAGGTCTACAATGAGCAGTTCTTC
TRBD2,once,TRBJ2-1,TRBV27,CASSWVGGEGNEQFF,TGTGCCAGCAGTTGGGTTGGGGGGGAGGGCAATGAGCAGTTCTTC
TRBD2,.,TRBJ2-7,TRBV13,CASSSGRPYEQYF,TGTGCCAGCAGCTCCGGGAGGCCTTACGAGCAGTACTTC
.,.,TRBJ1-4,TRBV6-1,CASSELRGREKLFF,TGTGCCAGCAGTGAATTGAGGGGACGAGAAAAACTGTTTTTT
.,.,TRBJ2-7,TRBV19,CASSIGPEDEQYF,TGTGCCAGTAGTATAGGCCCGGAGGACGAGCAGTACTTC
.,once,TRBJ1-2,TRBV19,CASKKSGANYGYTF,TGTGCCAGTAAAAAGTCAGGAGCTAACTATGGCTACACCTTC
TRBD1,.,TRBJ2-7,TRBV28,CASLRTGSSYEQYF,TGTGCCAGCCTCAGGACAGGGAGCTCCTACGAGCAGTACTTC
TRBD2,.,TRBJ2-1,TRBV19,CASNPLAGGPRHEQFF,TGTGCCAGTAACCCGCTAGCGGGAGGGCCGAGGCATGAGCAGTTCTTC
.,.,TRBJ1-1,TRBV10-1,CASRPVRGDTEAFF,TGCGCCAGCAGGCCGGTAAGGGGGGACACTGAAGCTTTCTTT
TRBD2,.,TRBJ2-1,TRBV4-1,CASSLLTSLRNEQFF,TGCGCCAGCAGCCTATTGACTAGCTTGAGAAATGAGCAGTTCTTC
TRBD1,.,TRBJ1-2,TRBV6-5,CASSKRTGGNYGYTF,TGTGCCAGCAGTAAACGGACAGGGGGTAACTATGGCTACACCTTC
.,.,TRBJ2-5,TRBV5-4,CASSLRRTQYF,TGTGCCAGCAGCTTGAGGAGAACCCAGTACTTC
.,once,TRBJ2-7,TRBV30,CAWSGTATDWYSSYEQYF,TGTGCCTGGAGCGGAACGGCCACAGACTGGTATAGCTCCTACGAGCAGTACTTC
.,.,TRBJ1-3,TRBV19,CASRIRDSGNTIYF,TGTGCCAGTAGGATAAGGGACTCTGGAAACACCATATATTTT
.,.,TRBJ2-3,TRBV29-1,CSVEDPGASTDTQYF,TGCAGCGTTGAAGATCCCGGGGCTAGCACAGATACGCAGTATTTT
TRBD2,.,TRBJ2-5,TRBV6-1,CASGLAGQETQYF,TGTGCCAGCGGACTAGCGGGACAAGAGACCCAGTACTTC
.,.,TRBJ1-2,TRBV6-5,CAAGWWGTRDGYTF,TGTGCCGCGGGCTGGTGGGGGACCAGGGATGGCTACACCTTC
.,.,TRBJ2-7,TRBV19,CASSEGTSYEQYF,TGTGCCAGTAGCGAGGGGACGTCCTACGAGCAGTACTTC
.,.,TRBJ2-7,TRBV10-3,CAIRNRSDFSYEQYF,TGTGCCATCAGAAACAGGTCCGACTTCTCCTACGAGCAGTACTTC